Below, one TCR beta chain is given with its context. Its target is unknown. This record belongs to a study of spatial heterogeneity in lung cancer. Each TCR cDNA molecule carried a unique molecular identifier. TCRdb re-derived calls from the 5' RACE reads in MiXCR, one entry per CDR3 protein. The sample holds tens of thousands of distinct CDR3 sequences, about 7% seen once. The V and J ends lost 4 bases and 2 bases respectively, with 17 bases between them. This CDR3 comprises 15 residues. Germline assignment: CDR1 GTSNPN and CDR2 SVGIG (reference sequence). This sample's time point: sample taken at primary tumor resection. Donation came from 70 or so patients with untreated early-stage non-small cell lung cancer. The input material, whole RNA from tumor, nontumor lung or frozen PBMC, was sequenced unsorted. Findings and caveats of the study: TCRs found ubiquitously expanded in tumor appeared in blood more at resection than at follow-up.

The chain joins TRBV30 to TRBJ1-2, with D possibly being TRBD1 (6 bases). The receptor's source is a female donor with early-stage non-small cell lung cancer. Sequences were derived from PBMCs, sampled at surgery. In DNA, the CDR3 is TGTGCCTGGACCGTGGGGTTCCAGGGGAACTATGGCTACACCTTC. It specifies CAWTVGFQGNYGYTF.